This TCR beta chain was retrieved from a study of Ad26.COV2.S vaccination and SARS-CoV-2 variants. The method was immunoSEQ multiplex PCR; TCRdb's version includes in-frame clones alone and lacks a portion of them. The repertoire holds about 480,000 clones, with 70% to 90% as singletons. V was shortened by 0 bases and J by 3 bases, with 26 bases between the two germline ends. Germline lookup yields CDR1 MRHNA and CDR2 SNTAGT. This CDR3 comprises 20 residues. Treatment indicated: around 19 received Ad26.COV2.S at low or high dose, single or two shots; about 5 received placebo; per-sample allocation not given. Sampling was performed 63 days after the first vaccine or placebo injection.

The gene calls are TRBV6-4 and TRBJ1-1; D not certain. Material: peripheral blood, obtained in a trial of Ad26.COV2.S vaccine versus placebo. The clonotype was recovered from a person aged 18-65 years who received the Ad26.COV2.S COVID-19 vaccine or a placebo. The CDR3 spells CASSDSRRGEGRLVDTEAFF. The DNA for the CDR3 is TGTGCCAGCAGTGACTCTCGTCGTGGAGAGGGAAGGTTGGTGGACACTGAAGCTTTCTTT.